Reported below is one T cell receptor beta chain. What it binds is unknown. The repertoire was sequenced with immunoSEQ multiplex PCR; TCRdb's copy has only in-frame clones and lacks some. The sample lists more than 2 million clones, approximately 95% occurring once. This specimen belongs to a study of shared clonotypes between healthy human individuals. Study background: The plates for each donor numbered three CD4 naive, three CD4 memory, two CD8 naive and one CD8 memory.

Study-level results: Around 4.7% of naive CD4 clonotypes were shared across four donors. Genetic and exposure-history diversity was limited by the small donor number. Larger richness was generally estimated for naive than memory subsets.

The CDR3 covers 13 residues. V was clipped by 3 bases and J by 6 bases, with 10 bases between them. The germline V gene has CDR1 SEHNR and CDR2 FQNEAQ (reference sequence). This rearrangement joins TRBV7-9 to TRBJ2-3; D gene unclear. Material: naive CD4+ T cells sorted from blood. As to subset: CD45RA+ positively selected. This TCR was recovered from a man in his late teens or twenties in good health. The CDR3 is CASSLYFEDTQYF. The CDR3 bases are TGTGCCAGCAGCTTGTACTTTGAGGATACGCAGTATTTT. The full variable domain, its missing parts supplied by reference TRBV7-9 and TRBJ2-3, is DTGVSQNPRHKITKRGQNVTFRCDPISEHNRLYWYRQTLGQGPEFLTYFQNEAQLEKSRLLSDRFSAERPKGSFSTLEIQRTEQGDSAMYLCASSLYFEDTQYFGPGTRLTVL.